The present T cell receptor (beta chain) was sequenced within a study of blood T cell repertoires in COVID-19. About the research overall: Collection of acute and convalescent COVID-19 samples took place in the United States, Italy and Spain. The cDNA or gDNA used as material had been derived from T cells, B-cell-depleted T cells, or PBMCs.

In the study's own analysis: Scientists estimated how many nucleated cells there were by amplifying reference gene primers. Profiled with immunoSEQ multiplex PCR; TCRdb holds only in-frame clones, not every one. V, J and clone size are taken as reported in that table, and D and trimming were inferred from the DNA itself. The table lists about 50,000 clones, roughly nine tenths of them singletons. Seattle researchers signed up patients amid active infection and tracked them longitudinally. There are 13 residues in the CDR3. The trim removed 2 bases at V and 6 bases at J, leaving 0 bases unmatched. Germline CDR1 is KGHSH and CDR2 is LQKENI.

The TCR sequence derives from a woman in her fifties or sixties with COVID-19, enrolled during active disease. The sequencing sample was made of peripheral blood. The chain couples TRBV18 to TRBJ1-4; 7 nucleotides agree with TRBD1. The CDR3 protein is CASSPGTDEKLFF. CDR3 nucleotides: TGTGCCAGCTCACCAGGGACAGATGAAAAACTGTTTTTT.